A selection of T cell receptor beta chains follows, all from one sample in a study of blood T cell repertoires in COVID-19. The method was immunoSEQ multiplex PCR; TCRdb's version includes in-frame clones alone and lacks a portion of them. The table lists about 45,000 clones, 80% of them singletons. The sequencing input was peripheral blood. All receptors derive from a man in his 70s with acute or convalescent COVID-19. The conserved cysteine and the conserved F or W are not part of the CDR3 here. Part of the rows lack a size; the others show once, few, many or a class for expanded clones.

>TRBV28|TRBJ1-4|NA
ASSLNSNEKLF
>TRBV7-9|TRBJ2-6|NA
ASSLRGFSSGANVLT
>TRBV10-3|TRBJ1-2|NA
AIQTGANGYT
>TRBV7-9|TRBJ1-2|NA
ASSLGAGANYGYT
>TRBV4-1|TRBJ2-1|NA
ASSQGLAGGPNEQF
>TRBV11-3|TRBJ2-7|NA
ASSAQDYEQY
>TRBV5-1|TRBJ2-5|NA
ASSSAGGQETQY
>TRBV13|TRBJ2-7|NA
ASSNRGGPSGGASYEQY
>TRBV19|TRBJ1-4|NA
ASRRDRVEKLF
>TRBV7-2|TRBJ1-1|once
ASRSGTGVQTEAF
>TRBV30|TRBJ1-5|NA
AWSRQGNQPQH
>TRBV5-5|TRBJ1-5|NA
ASSWEWEGTQPQH
>TRBV2|TRBJ1-6|NA
ASSEGRATVSPLH
>TRBV6-1|TRBJ1-2|NA
ASSEKGAEGYT
>TRBV6-1|TRBJ1-6|NA
ASSDSVSYNSPLH
>TRBV7-2|TRBJ1-2|NA
ASSLARSNYGYT
>TRBV18|TRBJ1-1|NA
ASSTAQLGRLTEAF
>TRBV3-1/TRBV3-2|TRBJ1-2|NA
ASSQDAIRGGGYGYT
>TRBV18|TRBJ2-7|NA
ASSPPGWEGKYEQY
>TRBV5-6|TRBJ2-2|once
ASSFGQNTGELF
>TRBV6-5|TRBJ1-6|NA
ASSYVGGRSPLH
>TRBV5-4|TRBJ2-2|NA
ASSLSAGGNTGELF
>TRBV7-9|TRBJ2-7|NA
ASSLVGGQGHYEQY
>TRBV10-2|TRBJ2-1|once
ASSESTRTTNNEQF
>TRBV7-3|TRBJ2-1|NA
ASSLSWGQGASNEQF
>TRBV30|TRBJ1-2|NA
AWSLAGGVYGYT
>TRBV4-1|TRBJ1-4|NA
ASSHWPGQSNEKLF
>TRBV3-1/TRBV3-2|TRBJ1-1|NA
ASSQGRWGEGTEAF
>TRBV5-1|TRBJ2-1|once
ASSFLPWLAGSYNEQF
>TRBV3-1/TRBV3-2|TRBJ1-6|NA
ASSQGTGNSPLH
>TRBV7-6|TRBJ2-7|NA
ASSLDPPPGQGFTASYEQY
>TRBV3-1/TRBV3-2|TRBJ2-7|NA
ASSQRGQGSFYEQY
>TRBV5-1|TRBJ1-2|NA
ASSFLRQTGDYGYT
>TRBV11-3|TRBJ2-1|NA
ASSLARTSGGPASNEQF
>TRBV7-2|TRBJ1-5|few
ASSLAYRNQPQH
>TRBV4-1|TRBJ2-1|NA
ASSQVAGGPYNEQF
>TRBV28|TRBJ1-2|once
ASSHTPPRYGYT
>TRBV10-2|TRBJ1-6|NA
ASSVAGGNSPLH
>TRBV11-3|TRBJ1-3|NA
ASSLTGTGNTIY
>TRBV6-1|TRBJ1-2|NA
ASSEAGDSLYGYT
>TRBV5-6|TRBJ1-4|NA
ASSGLTGSNEKLF
>TRBV12-2|TRBJ1-2|NA
ASRLPRGGLVYGYT
>TRBV6-2/TRBV6-3|TRBJ2-7|NA
ASSPGQAARY
>TRBV7-3|TRBJ1-2|NA
ASSFGPAYGYT
>TRBV5-4|TRBJ2-3|NA
ASSFQRDTQY
>TRBV6-6|TRBJ1-5|NA
ASTRNRDSNQPQH
>TRBV9|TRBJ1-3|NA
ASSPEGARVMGNTIY
>TRBV7-2|TRBJ1-2|NA
ASSLARALAGYT
>TRBV4-2|TRBJ2-5|NA
ASSQAGAGGPRETQY
>TRBV7-2|TRBJ2-2|NA
ASSPQATVRELF
>TRBV5-5|TRBJ2-1|NA
ASSLVPGKINEQF
>TRBV10-1|TRBJ1-5|NA
ASRVTGEYVDLLYSNQPQH
>TRBV28|TRBJ1-5|NA
ACQPDREVYSNQPQH
>TRBV9|TRBJ2-1|NA
ASSSGQGVYNEQF
>TRBV10-3|TRBJ1-6|few
AISDLGGKNSPLH
>TRBV2|TRBJ2-5|NA
ASRHRGQETQY
>TRBV4-1|TRBJ2-2|NA
ASGLAGGSGELF
>TRBV5-5|TRBJ2-5|NA
ASSKGTGLEETQY
>TRBV30|TRBJ1-1|NA
AWSDRTGWNVIPEAF
>TRBV3-1/TRBV3-2|TRBJ1-2|NA
ASTSTGASNGYT